This TCR beta chain was found in a study of T-cell memory formation after mild COVID-19. Across the study: TCR clusters showed largely donor specificity. General observations from the study: There were some responding clones in pre-infection memory, which suggested that cross-reactive memory had joined. A balance of CD4 and CD8 characterized clones contracting day 15 to 85, whereas later expanders leaned CD4+.

After 5'RACE with constant-segment primers, TCR alpha and TCR beta cDNA libraries carrying sample barcodes and UMIs were obtained. TCRdb recomputed calls from the 5' RACE reads with MiXCR, one row per CDR3 protein. The table has about 190,000 distinct CDR3 sequences, around 30% seen once. Details on this clonotype: Its antigen is still unknown.

The sequenced sample was PBMCs or a T cell subset sorted from them (not recorded which). The sequence was obtained from an adult woman who had mild COVID-19 (a few samples of this study predate the infection). Cell type and time point are not known.

The CDR3 region has the DNA TGTGCCAGCAGTTACTCCGACCTGTGGGAGGGCGATCAGCCCCAGCATTTT. The encoded protein is CASSYSDLWEGDQPQHF. This chain uses TRBV6-5 with TRBJ1-5; D is undetermined. This CDR3 is 17 amino acids long. Germline CDR1 reads MNHEY; CDR2 reads SVGAGI. Trimming took off 0 bases at V and 5 bases at J, with 17 bases between the two ends.